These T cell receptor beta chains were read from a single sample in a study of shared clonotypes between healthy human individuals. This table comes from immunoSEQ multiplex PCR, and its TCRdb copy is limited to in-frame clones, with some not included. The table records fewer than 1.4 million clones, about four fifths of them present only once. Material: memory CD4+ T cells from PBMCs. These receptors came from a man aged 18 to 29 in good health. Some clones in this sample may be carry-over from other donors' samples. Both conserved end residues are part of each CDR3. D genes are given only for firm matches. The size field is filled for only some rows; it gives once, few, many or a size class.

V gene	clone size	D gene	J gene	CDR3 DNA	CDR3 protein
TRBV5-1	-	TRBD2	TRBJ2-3	TGCGCCAGCAGCCGCCTAGCGGGAGGGGATACGCAGTATTTT	CASSRLAGGDTQYF
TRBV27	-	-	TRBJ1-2	TGTGCCAGCAGTTTATCAGCGGGGGCCAATCGAGGAGGCTACACCTTC	CASSLSAGANRGGYTF
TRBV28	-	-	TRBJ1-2	TGTGCCAGCAGTTCGTCGTGGGGTCCGTATGGCTACACCTTC	CASSSSWGPYGYTF
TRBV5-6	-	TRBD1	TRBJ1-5	TGTGCCAGCAGCTTTCACAGGGGTTATAGCAATCAGCCCCAGCATTTT	CASSFHRGYSNQPQHF
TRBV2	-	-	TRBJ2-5	TGTGCCAGCAGTGAACAGGGGCAGGGTGGACAGACCCAGTACTTC	CASSEQGQGGQTQYF
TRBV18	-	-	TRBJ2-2	TGTGCCAGCTCACCGTTTCCGAACACCGGGGAGCTGTTTTTT	CASSPFPNTGELFF
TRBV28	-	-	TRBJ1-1	TGTGCCAGCAGTATGAGGAACACTGAAGCTTTCTTT	CASSMRNTEAFF
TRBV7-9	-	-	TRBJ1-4	TGTGCCAGCAGCTTAGACAGGGAGGGAAGTGAAAAACTGTTTTTT	CASSLDREGSEKLFF
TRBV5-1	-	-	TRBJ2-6	TGCGCCAGCAGCCATAGGACGGGTCAACCTAGCTCTGGGGCCAACGTCCTGACTTTC	CASSHRTGQPSSGANVLTF
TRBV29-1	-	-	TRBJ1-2	TGCAGCGTTGAAGATCAGTGGGAGGCGGACACCTTC	CSVEDQWEADTF
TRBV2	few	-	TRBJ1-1	TGTGCCAGCAGTGGATCGATGGTCCCTGAAGCTTTCTTT	CASSGSMVPEAFF
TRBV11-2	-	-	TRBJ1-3	TGTGCCAGCAGCCAGACCAACAGGGAGCAATACTCTGGAAACACCATATATTTT	CASSQTNREQYSGNTIYF
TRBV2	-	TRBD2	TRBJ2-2	TGTGCCAGCAGTCCTCTAGCGGGAGGTACCGGGGAGCTGTTTTTT	CASSPLAGGTGELFF
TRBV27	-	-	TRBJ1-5	TGTGCCAGCAGTTTGCAGCGGGGGAATCAGCCCCAGCATTTT	CASSLQRGNQPQHF
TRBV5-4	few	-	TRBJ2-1	TGTGCCAGCAGCTCCCCTCTCGGGCGCAATGAGCAGTTCTTC	CASSSPLGRNEQFF
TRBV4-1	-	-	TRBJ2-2	TGCGCCAGCAGCCGAAACGGGGGTGGGGAGCTGTTTTTT	CASSRNGGGELFF
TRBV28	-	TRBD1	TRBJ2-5	TGTGCCAGCAACAGCCGGGACAGGGGGCGTTTAAATTCGAGATACCAAGAGACCCAGTACTTC	CASNSRDRGRLNSRYQETQYF
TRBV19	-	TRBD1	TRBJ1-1	TGTGCCAGTAGCGACAGGGGTATGAACACTGAAGCTTTCTTT	CASSDRGMNTEAFF
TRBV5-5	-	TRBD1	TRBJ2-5	TGTGCCAGCAGCTTAAGACAGGGGGAAGAGACCCAGTACTTC	CASSLRQGEETQYF
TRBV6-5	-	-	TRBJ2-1	TGTGCCAGCAGTTTGGAGGTTTCCAGCTCCTACAATGAGCAGTTCTTC	CASSLEVSSSYNEQFF
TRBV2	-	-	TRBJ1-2	TGTGCCAGCAGTGATTACGGGGCGGATCTTAACTATGGCTACACCTTC	CASSDYGADLNYGYTF
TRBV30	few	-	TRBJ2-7	TGTGCCTGGAGTGCCGGCCGGGGCTACGAGCAGTACTTC	CAWSAGRGYEQYF
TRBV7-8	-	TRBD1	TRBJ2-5	TGTGCCAGCAGCTTAGGGACAGGGAGGCAAGAGACCCAGTACTTC	CASSLGTGRQETQYF
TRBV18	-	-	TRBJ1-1	TGTGCCAGCTCACCACCGAGAGGGGCCGGTCCCATGAACACTGAAGCTTTCTTT	CASSPPRGAGPMNTEAFF